The clone carrying this TCR beta chain was seen only once. In the original processing: From reference gene primer amplification, estimates of nucleated cell counts were derived. Clones were sequenced by immunoSEQ multiplex PCR, and TCRdb holds only the in-frame ones, with some missing. V, J and clone size were drawn from that table, and D and trimming were deduced from the DNA. In the table there are about 220,000 clones, around 91% of which are singletons. The CDR3 is 13 amino acids. Trimming took off 3 bases at V and 5 bases at J, with 11 bases between the two ends. These data come from a study of blood T cell repertoires in COVID-19. Study at large: There were acute and convalescent COVID-19 samples, and they came from the United States, Italy and Spain.

Participant-given clinical history determined each cohort assignment. This chain connects TRBV12-3 or TRBV12-4 to TRBJ2-7; no clear D gene. What was sequenced was PBMCs or T cells enriched from blood (not recorded which). The sequence came from a woman between 18 and 29 years old in a cohort exposed to, infected with or recovered from COVID-19 (not recorded which). The CDR3 loop reads CASSFFAGDEQYF. Here the CDR3 DNA reads TGTGCCAGCAGTTTTTTCGCCGGTGACGAGCAGTACTTC.